The 32 T cell receptor beta chains below all came from one sample that was sequenced in a study of T cell responses to AZD1222 COVID-19 vaccine. Using immunoSEQ multiplex PCR, the repertoire was profiled, and TCRdb retains in-frame clones only, with some absent. The sample includes roughly 150,000 clones, about 90% of them seen just once. The sample was peripheral blood, taken on day 0 of AZD1222 vaccination. Source of these receptors: an adult in good health.

This clone was recorded once. This chain connects TRBV19 to TRBJ1-2, with D possibly being TRBD1 (5 bases). The CDR3 length is 15 residues. Deletions cut 1 base from V and 1 base from J, with 10 bases between. Germline CDR1 is LNHDA and CDR2 is SQIVND (reference sequence). CDR3 bases: TGTGCCAGTAGTATAGTCGTAAGGGGTAACTATGGCTACACCTTC. It is translated as CASSIVVRGNYGYTF.

The rearrangement links TRBV13 to TRBJ2-7; D is unresolved. Trimming left V 5 bases short and J 3 bases short, with 11 bases between. CDR3 length equals 13 residues. Germline CDR1 PRHDT, CDR2 FYEKMQ (reference sequence). The DNA for the CDR3 is TGTGCCAGCAGCGATCCGAACCTCTACGAGCAGTACTTC. This encodes CASSDPNLYEQYF.

The chain employs TRBV3-1 (or the pseudogene TRBV3-2) and TRBJ1-2; 7 positions match TRBD1. From germline, CDR1 is LGHDT and CDR2 YNNKEL (reference sequence). This CDR3 is built from 16 residues. J gave up 4 bases and V 1 base, and 9 bases lay outside the gene matches. CDR3 residues: CASSQAWDSLSYGYTF. DNA for the CDR3: TGTGCCAGCAGCCAAGCCTGGGACAGTCTTTCCTATGGCTACACCTTC.

The chain uses TRBV6-5 and TRBJ1-2; D is unresolved. Per the germline V gene, CDR1 is MNHEY and CDR2 is SVGAGI. V gave up 0 bases and J gave up 0 bases, with 11 bases separating them. This CDR3 comprises 16 residues. For the CDR3, the DNA is TGTGCCAGCAGTTACTCGTCCCAGGCTGCTAACTATGGCTACACCTTC. Translation gives CASSYSSQAANYGYTF.

This clone was observed a few times. This chain joins TRBV6-1 and TRBJ1-5; D gene uncertain. Germline V CDR1 and CDR2: MNHNS, SASEGT. This CDR3 comprises 15 residues. Deletions cut 2 bases from V and 5 bases from J, with 13 bases between. CDR3 sequence: CASSERTGKDQPQHF. The CDR3 bases are TGTGCCAGCAGTGAAAGGACGGGTAAAGATCAGCCCCAGCATTTT.

This chain connects TRBV12-3 or TRBV12-4 to TRBJ2-7; D gene uncertain. The V gene lost 5 bases and the J gene lost 5 bases, with 7 bases spanning the gap. CDR3 length: 11 amino acids. CDR3 nucleotides: TGTGCCAGCAGTCTATCCCACGAGCAGTACTTC. It codes for CASSLSHEQYF.

The sample holds one count of this clone. Here the CDR3 reads CASSSTWTALQPQHF. CDR3 nucleotides: TGTGCCAGCAGTTCGACTTGGACAGCCTTGCAGCCCCAGCATTTT. V gene TRBV6-2 or TRBV6-3 combines with J gene TRBJ1-5, with a weak D call TRBD1 (6 bases). Trimming removed 4 bases from V and 7 bases from J, with 17 bases in between. The CDR3 has 15 amino acids. Germline CDR1 and CDR2: MNHEY and SVGEGT.

The CDR3, as DNA: TGCAGCGTGGGTGATGGACGGGGGAATCAGCCCCAGCATTTT. This sequence encodes CSVGDGRGNQPQHF. The chain carries TRBV29-1 and TRBJ1-5; tentative D call: TRBD1 (5 bases). Trimming removed 6 bases at V and 4 bases at J, with 16 bases between. Germline V gene lookup returns CDR1 SQVTM and CDR2 ANQGSEA. The CDR3 runs to 14 residues.

The chain recombines TRBV10-3 with TRBJ1-5; D possibly corresponds to TRBD1 (5 bases). This CDR3 has 14 amino acids. The germline V gene encodes CDR1 ENHRY and CDR2 SYGVKD. Trimming took off 2 bases at V and 11 bases at J, with 16 bases between the two ends. The CDR3 region is CAISELRLGLSQHF. CDR3 sequence (DNA): TGTGCCATCAGTGAGCTAAGATTGGGACTTTCCCAGCATTTT.

The J gene is TRBJ2-5, the V gene TRBV5-1, with 7 bases aligning to TRBD1. Germline V gene lookup returns CDR1 SGHRS and CDR2 YFSETQ. This CDR3 has 18 amino acids. V was clipped by 8 bases and J by 2 bases; unmatched bases: 21. In DNA form, the CDR3 reads TGCGCCAGTGCCAATAGAATTCCCGGGACAGCGGATCAAGAGACCCAGTACTTC. Translated: CASANRIPGTADQETQYF.

The chain is built from TRBV6-2 or TRBV6-3 and TRBJ1-6, with D uncertain. V was trimmed by 0 bases and J by 9 bases, leaving 9 bases between them. The CDR3 is made up of 14 amino acids. Germline CDR1 MNHEY, CDR2 SVGEGT. CDR3: CASSYSGPGSPLHF. CDR3 sequence (DNA): TGTGCCAGCAGTTACTCCGGTCCTGGTTCACCCCTCCACTTT.

This chain joins TRBV7-2 and TRBJ1-2, with D possibly matching TRBD1 (6 bases). Germline V CDR1 and CDR2: SGHTA, FQGNSA. The CDR3 extends over 13 amino acids. V dropped 5 bases and J dropped 12 bases, with 19 bases sitting between them. The CDR3 DNA follows: TGTGCCAGCAGCACCCGGGACAAGGGAGTGGACACCTTC. The encoded protein is CASSTRDKGVDTF.

The rearrangement links TRBV5-1 to TRBJ1-2; 9 nucleotides align to TRBD1. The V segment lost 4 bases and the J segment 6 bases; nucleotides outside the gene matches: 7. Per germline, CDR1 SGHRS and CDR2 YFSETQ. CDR3 length: 14 amino acids. The CDR3 sequence: CASSKGQGADGYTF. CDR3 bases: TGCGCCAGCAGCAAGGGACAGGGCGCCGATGGCTACACCTTC.

The chain has TRBV27 and TRBJ2-1; D might be TRBD1 or TRBD2, each matching 5 bases. Trimming removed 4 bases from V and 9 bases from J, with 10 bases in between. This CDR3 contains 12 residues. The germline V gene encodes CDR1 MNHEY and CDR2 SMNVEV (reference sequence). The CDR3 region has the DNA TGTGCCAGCAGTTGGGGGACCAGTGAGCAGTTCTTC. It is translated as CASSWGTSEQFF.

V gene TRBV28 combines with J gene TRBJ2-4, with no clear D. Trimming took off 5 bases at V and 9 bases at J, with 14 bases between the two ends. The germline gives CDR1 MDHEN, CDR2 SYDVKM. The CDR3 is 13 residues long. The CDR3 coding sequence is TGTGCCAGCAGTCCCCTACCCTCTGGCATTCAGTACTTC. Translated, it gives CASSPLPSGIQYF.

The chain has TRBV10-3 and TRBJ1-6; 7 positions match TRBD1. CDR1 is ENHRY, CDR2 SYGVKD, per germline. This CDR3 spans 15 amino acids. V lost 8 bases and J lost 6; bases outside the gene matches: 10. The CDR3 DNA sequence: TGTGCCATCGCGGGGTTTGGGGACAGTAATTCACCCCTCCACTTT. Its translation: CAIAGFGDSNSPLHF.

The chain has TRBV6-2 or TRBV6-3 and TRBJ2-2; TRBD1 or TRBD2 may be the D gene (6 bases each). The germline gives CDR1 MNHEY, CDR2 SVGEGT. This CDR3 spans 15 amino acids. Trimming took 3 bases from V and 4 from J, leaving 12 bases between them. This CDR3 reads CASSYGGQGTGELFF. CDR3 coding DNA: TGTGCCAGCAGTTATGGGGGGCAGGGCACCGGGGAGCTGTTTTTT.

This clone showed up just a few times. The rearrangement links TRBV29-1 to TRBJ1-2; a weak D match, TRBD1 (5 bases). Germline lookup yields CDR1 SQVTM and CDR2 ANQGSEA. The CDR3 length is 13 residues. Trimming cost V 5 bases and J 6 bases, with 16 bases left between them. The CDR3: CSVHTGDLNGYTF. The DNA of the CDR3 is TGCAGCGTTCATACAGGAGACTTAAATGGCTACACCTTC.

The chain employs TRBV18 and TRBJ2-2, with 7 positions matching TRBD1. The junction had 11 bases not matched to a gene; V was cut back by 1 base and J by 6 bases. CDR1 and CDR2 from the germline V gene are KGHSH and LQKENI. The length of the CDR3 is 17 residues. CDR3 DNA sequence: TGTGCCAGCTCACCACAGACAGGGAATCCCCGCCCCGGGGAGCTGTTTTTT. Its translation is CASSPQTGNPRPGELFF.

The gene calls are TRBV6-5 and TRBJ1-1, with D hard to call. V was clipped by 6 bases and J by 5 bases, with 16 bases between them. The CDR3 contains 14 residues. Germline V gene lookup returns CDR1 MNHEY and CDR2 SVGAGI. The CDR3 region is CASRTHNGGTEAFF. In nucleotides, the CDR3 is TGTGCCAGCAGGACCCACAACGGAGGAACTGAAGCTTTCTTT.

The rearrangement uses TRBV5-8 and TRBJ1-4; D uncertain. The CDR3 loop spans 15 amino acids. The V gene lost 2 bases and the J gene lost 7 bases, with 15 bases spanning the gap. Germline lookup yields CDR1 SGHTS and CDR2 YDEGEE. The CDR3 spells CASSFYPNSGEKLFF. CDR3 bases: TGTGCCAGCAGCTTCTATCCCAATTCCGGTGAAAAACTGTTTTTT.

V is TRBV27 and J is TRBJ1-3, with no clear D. Deletions cut 6 bases from V and 4 bases from J, with 10 bases between. The CDR3 covers 13 residues. Germline V lookup: CDR1 MNHEY, CDR2 SMNVEV (reference sequence). The CDR3 coding sequence is TGTGCCAGCAGCCCGCTAGCGGGAAACACCATATATTTT. Its protein is CASSPLAGNTIYF.

The rearrangement uses TRBV29-1 and TRBJ1-2; D uncertain. Germline V gene data show CDR1 as SQVTM and CDR2 as ANQGSEA. The germline V and J ends were trimmed by 4 bases and 6 bases, with 12 bases remaining between them. This CDR3 region has 12 residues. In nucleotides, the CDR3 is TGCAGCGTTGGACCGACGGGCAATGGCTACACCTTC. Residues: CSVGPTGNGYTF.

The CDR3 DNA follows: TGTGCCAGCAGCTGGAGCCGGGACGCCTATGGCTACACCTTC. It codes for CASSWSRDAYGYTF. The V call is TRBV11-2, the J call TRBJ1-2, with D possibly matching TRBD1 (5 bases). Per the germline V gene, CDR1 is SGHAT and CDR2 is FQNNGV. Between the trimmed V and J ends, which lost 4 bases and 4 bases, there was a span of 13 bases. The CDR3 has 14 residues.

The gene calls are TRBV4-1 and TRBJ2-1; D remains ambiguous. The CDR3 length is 14 residues. Germline CDR1 MGHRA, CDR2 YSYEKL. V was clipped by 0 bases and J by 4 bases, with 7 bases between them. The CDR3 region has the DNA TGCGCCAGCAGCCAAGAGGGTCGGTACAATGAGCAGTTCTTC. Amino acid sequence: CASSQEGRYNEQFF.

The chain links TRBV29-1 to TRBJ2-1; D not resolved. The V end lost 4 bases, the J end lost 3 bases, and 10 bases lay between the germline ends. Germline CDR1 is SQVTM and CDR2 is ANQGSEA. The CDR3 runs to 13 residues. CDR3 sequence (DNA): TGCAGCGTTGGGGTTATCAGCTACAATGAGCAGTTCTTC. Its translation: CSVGVISYNEQFF.

The chain recombines TRBV2 with TRBJ1-1; D might be TRBD1 (6 bases). The CDR3 is 13 residues long. The V gene's germline CDR1 is SNHLY and CDR2 FYNNEI. Trimming took off 3 bases at V and 4 bases at J, with 9 bases between the two ends. The CDR3 DNA is TGTGCCAGCAGTGACCAGGGGCCCACTGAAGCTTTCTTT. It translates to CASSDQGPTEAFF.

The V call is TRBV3-1 (or the pseudogene TRBV3-2), the J call TRBJ1-6; D remains unclear. Per the germline V gene, CDR1 is LGHDT and CDR2 is YNNKEL (reference sequence). Trimming took off 1 base at V and 10 bases at J, with 11 bases between the two ends. This CDR3 has 14 amino acids. CDR3 amino acids: CASSQAGLGSPLHF. CDR3 in DNA: TGTGCCAGCAGCCAAGCGGGGTTGGGATCACCCCTCCACTTT.

This clone has only a few counts. The chain recombines TRBV9 with TRBJ1-6; 7 nucleotides line up with TRBD1. CDR3 size: 14 residues. Per the germline V gene, CDR1 is SGDLS and CDR2 is YYNGEE. V was clipped by 0 bases and J by 10 bases; unmatched bases: 4. This CDR3 is CASSVDRGRSPLHF. In DNA, the CDR3 is TGTGCCAGCAGCGTAGACAGGGGAAGGTCACCCCTCCACTTT.

The chain combines TRBV29-1 with TRBJ2-1; 9 bases agree with TRBD1. The J segment lost 6 bases and the V segment lost 5 bases, leaving 5 bases of the junction unmatched. CDR1 and CDR2 (germline): SQVTM, ANQGSEA. CDR3 size: 13 residues. The CDR3 DNA reads TGCAGCGTTCCGGGACAGGGCTTCAATGAGCAGTTCTTC. Translated: CSVPGQGFNEQFF.

J is TRBJ2-7 and V is TRBV5-1; D is uncertain. Germline V gene lookup returns CDR1 SGHRS and CDR2 YFSETQ. V was cut by 0 bases and J by 5 bases, with 15 bases left in between. The CDR3 extends over 15 amino acids. The CDR3 is CASSLVAAQRNEQYF. CDR3 DNA sequence: TGCGCCAGCAGCTTGGTGGCAGCCCAGAGAAACGAGCAGTACTTC.

This rearrangement joins TRBV6-5 to TRBJ1-6; D is unresolved. The CDR3 spans 14 residues. Trimming shortened V by 6 bases and J by 8 bases, and 14 bases separated the two germline ends. CDR1 MNHEY and CDR2 SVGAGI come from the germline V gene. DNA for the CDR3: TGTGCCAGCAGCCCCCTGTCCTTCGATTCACCCCTCCACTTT. Amino acid sequence: CASSPLSFDSPLHF.